Below, 6 T cell receptor beta chains from the same sample are listed, as sequenced in a study of radiotherapy plus CTLA-4 blockade in lung cancer. TCRdb's copy holds only in-frame clones and misses some; the assay was immunoSEQ multiplex PCR. The sample consists of some 73,000 clones, about 79% of them appearing once. Sequenced here: peripheral blood, sampled from a patient treated with radiotherapy plus ipilimumab. All receptors derive from a human donor with non-small cell lung cancer whose response to radiotherapy plus ipilimumab could not be evaluated. Some clones in this sample may be carry-over from other donors' samples.

The chain combines TRBV6-6 with TRBJ2-2, with 7 positions matching TRBD2. The junction had 2 bases not matched to a gene; V was cut back by 6 bases and J by 4 bases. The CDR3 spans 13 residues. Germline V gene data show CDR1 as MNHNY and CDR2 as SVGAGI (reference sequence). The CDR3 DNA follows: TGTGCCAGCAGGGGGGGGACCACCGGGGAGCTGTTTTTT. Residues: CASRGGTTGELFF.

The gene calls are TRBV11-2 and TRBJ1-1; 9 bases match TRBD1. The V and J ends lost 3 bases and 1 base, in that order; junction bases with no gene match: 3. The CDR3 loop spans 15 amino acids. From germline, CDR1 is SGHAT and CDR2 FQNNGV. The CDR3: CASSFGTGRNTEAFF. The CDR3 DNA reads TGTGCCAGCAGCTTTGGGACAGGGAGGAACACTGAAGCTTTCTTT.

The J gene is TRBJ2-1, the V gene TRBV7-2; the match to TRBD2 covers 8 bases. The J segment lost 2 bases and the V segment lost 3 bases, leaving 3 bases of the junction unmatched. Per germline, CDR1 SGHTA and CDR2 FQGNSA. CDR3 length: 15 residues. The CDR3 DNA follows: TGTGCCAGCAGCTTTCGGGGGGGGACCTACAATGAGCAGTTCTTC. Protein: CASSFRGGTYNEQFF.

This clone was counted only a few times. The J gene is TRBJ2-5, the V gene TRBV4-3, with TRBD2 matching over 9 bases. This CDR3 spans 16 amino acids. J lost 4 bases, V lost 5 bases, and 11 bases had no gene match. CDR1 and CDR2 from the germline V gene are LGHNA and YSLEER. CDR3 in DNA: TGCGCCAGCAGCAAGGCGGGGGGGGGAACCCGAGAGACCCAGTACTTC. It translates to CASSKAGGGTRETQYF.

Concerning this clone: One end of the junction varies from germline; a read error may be responsible. The sample contains more than one DNA sequence encoding this CDR3. V is TRBV5-6 and J is TRBJ1-2; no reliable D call. The germline gives CDR1 SGHDT, CDR2 YYEEEE. The CDR3 totals 13 residues. CDR3 in DNA: TGTGCTAGCAGCTTAGGGAGGAACTATGGCTACACCTTC. As protein: CASSLGRNYGYTF.

V gene TRBV6-1 combines with J gene TRBJ1-6; D is perhaps TRBD1 (6 bases). V was pared by 6 bases and J by 10 bases, with 16 bases between. The CDR3 runs 14 residues. Germline CDR1 is MNHNS and CDR2 is SASEGT. DNA for the CDR3: TGTGCCAGCAGGGGGGGGCAGGGAAGATCACCCCTCCACTTT. Translation: CASRGGQGRSPLHF.